The 7 T cell receptor beta chains presented below share a single source sample, sequenced in a study of response to subunit inactivated influenza vaccine. TCRdb itself ran the RT-PCR reads through MiXCR, one entry per CDR3 protein. The table has roughly 760,000 distinct CDR3 sequences, approximately 21% seen once. Sequenced material: PBMCs from blood, taken 4 to 6 days after vaccination. All receptors come from a man aged 45 to 65 who received an inactivated influenza vaccine.

This clonotype has just a few counts. The V gene is TRBV12-5, the J gene TRBJ2-7; D remains ambiguous. The CDR3 runs 14 residues. Germline V gene lookup returns CDR1 LGHNT and CDR2 FRNRAP. V lost 6 bases to trimming and J lost 2 bases, with 14 bases between them. The CDR3 loop reads CASGCGWCPYEQYF. DNA for the CDR3: TGTGCTAGTGGGTGTGGTTGGTGTCCCTACGAGCAGTACTTC.

This clonotype was seen many times. The chain carries TRBV20-1 and TRBJ2-4; 12 nucleotides line up with TRBD2. This CDR3 comprises 17 residues. The germline V gene has CDR1 DFQATT and CDR2 SNEGSKA (reference sequence). Trimming took 3 bases from V and 1 from J; bases not matched to a gene: 7. CDR3 nucleotide sequence: TGCAGTGCTAGCCCTAGCGGGAGGGTATATGCCAAAAACATTCAGTACTTC. Translated, it gives CSASPSGRVYAKNIQYF.

This clonotype was detected a few times. This chain uses TRBV20-1 with TRBJ1-6, with D perhaps matching TRBD1 (6 bases). The germline V and J ends were trimmed by 0 bases and 1 base, with 7 bases remaining between them. Germline CDR1 and CDR2: DFQATT and SNEGSKA (reference sequence). CDR3 size: 15 residues. In DNA form, the CDR3 reads TGCAGTGCTAGAGAACAGGGTTCCTATAATTCACCCCTCCACTTT. It yields the protein CSAREQGSYNSPLHF.

V usage is TRBV20-1 and J usage is TRBJ1-5; D is ambiguous. This CDR3 has 12 residues. From germline, CDR1 is DFQATT and CDR2 SNEGSKA (reference sequence). V lost 5 bases and J lost 7, with 12 bases in between. CDR3 coding DNA: TGCAGTGCTGGGAGTCCGAACCAGCCCCAGCATTTT. Amino acids: CSAGSPNQPQHF.

The chain recombines TRBV5-1 with TRBJ2-1; 7 bases are a match to TRBD2. The length of the CDR3 is 13 residues. The ends lost 0 bases at V and 13 bases at J; junction bases unmatched: 7. Germline V gene lookup returns CDR1 SGHRS and CDR2 YFSETQ. The CDR3 sequence: CASSLAASGPQFF. The CDR3 nucleotides read TGCGCCAGCAGCTTGGCGGCTAGCGGTCCCCAGTTCTTC.

This clonotype has at least ten counts. This rearrangement joins TRBV5-1 to TRBJ2-7; 7 bases fit TRBD1. Germline loops: CDR1 SGHRS, CDR2 YFSETQ. V lost 4 bases, J lost 5 bases, and 6 bases stayed unmatched. CDR3 length: 13 residues. CDR3: CASSRDRVHEQYF. CDR3 coding DNA: TGCGCCAGCAGCAGAGACAGGGTCCACGAGCAGTACTTC.

This chain uses TRBV18 with TRBJ1-5, with D tentatively TRBD1 (6 bases). Germline-derived CDR1 and CDR2 are KGHSH and LQKENI. CDR3 length equals 17 residues. V gave up 3 bases and J gave up 9 bases, with 24 bases separating them. DNA of the CDR3: TGTGCCAGCTCACCGGTAACCTCAGGGGATCGCCCCAGGCCCCAGCATTTT. Protein: CASSPVTSGDRPRPQHF.